This TCR beta chain is drawn from a study of blood T cell repertoires in COVID-19. Study overall: Samples representing acute and convalescent COVID-19 were sourced from the United States, Italy and Spain.

Measured with immunoSEQ multiplex PCR; TCRdb has only the in-frame clones, and not every one. The sample holds tens of thousands of clones, roughly nine tenths seen once. CDR1 and CDR2 from the germline V gene are SGHVS and FQNEAQ. The CDR3 has 13 residues. The V end lost 2 bases, the J end lost 5 bases, and 9 bases lay between the germline ends. Sequencing was carried out using peripheral blood. The V and J genes are TRBV7-8 and TRBJ1-2; D possibly corresponds to TRBD1 (5 bases). The sequence was collected from a man aged 55-75 years with acute or convalescent COVID-19. The CDR3 protein is CASSLLGRYGYTF. The CDR3 coding sequence is TGTGCCAGCAGCTTATTGGGGCGGTATGGCTACACCTTC.